One and the same sample provided the 19 T cell receptor beta chains below, sequenced in a study of early T cells in non-severe SARS-CoV-2 infection. One entry per CDR3 protein, called by TCRdb with MiXCR from the 5' RACE reads. The table has tens of thousands of distinct CDR3 sequences, around 8% seen once; the top ten hold around a tenth. Specimen: whole blood. These receptors all come from an adult who was a healthcare worker with PCR-confirmed SARS-CoV-2 infection or an uninfected control (not recorded which).

The chain links TRBV6-2 or TRBV6-3 to TRBJ1-2; tentatively, D is TRBD1 (5 bases). The CDR3 sequence is 13 residues long. Germline-derived CDR1 and CDR2 are MNHEY and SVGEGT. V gave up 6 bases and J gave up 5 bases, with 13 bases separating them. The CDR3: CASSRGRVYGYTF. The CDR3 DNA is TGTGCCAGCAGCCGGGGACGGGTTTATGGCTACACCTTC.

This clonotype has ten or more counts. The chain has TRBV27 and TRBJ2-2; D gene uncertain. Germline assignment: CDR1 MNHEY and CDR2 SMNVEV (reference sequence). V was trimmed by 0 bases and J by 4 bases, leaving 9 bases between them. The CDR3 is made up of 15 amino acids. CDR3 loop: CASSLSVASTGELFF. CDR3 bases: TGTGCCAGCAGTTTATCGGTCGCCAGCACCGGGGAGCTGTTTTTT.

This clonotype was observed a single time. The rearrangement links TRBV27 to TRBJ2-7; D gene ambiguous. V lost 2 bases and J lost 1, with 21 bases in between. In germline, CDR1 is MNHEY, CDR2 SMNVEV (reference sequence). The length of the CDR3 is 18 residues. CDR3 protein: CASSLRETSRAGSYEQYF. DNA for the CDR3: TGTGCCAGCAGTTTACGTGAGACCAGCCGAGCAGGATCCTACGAGCAGTACTTC.

The chain joins TRBV12-3 or TRBV12-4 to TRBJ2-5; D might be TRBD1 (5 bases). The CDR3 has 13 residues. The V and J ends lost 7 bases and 5 bases respectively, with 14 bases between them. CDR3 region: CASNFQGSETQYF. The CDR3 coding sequence is TGTGCCAGCAACTTCCAGGGTTCGGAGACCCAGTACTTC.

The chain employs TRBV7-8 and TRBJ2-5; 12 bases line up with TRBD2. The CDR3 covers 15 residues. CDR1 and CDR2 from the germline V gene are SGHVS and FQNEAQ. V shed 1 base and J 5 bases; nucleotides not matched to a gene: 2. CDR3 sequence: CASSLGTSGVETQYF. The CDR3 bases are TGTGCCAGCAGCTTAGGGACTAGCGGGGTGGAGACCCAGTACTTC.

The V and J genes are TRBV19 and TRBJ2-7; 7 nucleotides align to TRBD1. From germline, CDR1 is LNHDA and CDR2 SQIVND (reference sequence). This CDR3 region has 14 residues. J gave up 3 bases and V 2 bases, and 4 bases lay outside the gene matches. DNA of the CDR3: TGTGCCAGTAGTATAACGGGACAGAACTACGAGCAGTACTTC. Protein sequence: CASSITGQNYEQYF.

CDR3 DNA: TGTGCCAGCAGCTTAGAAGGCAGCAATGAGCAGTTCTTC. Its translation is CASSLEGSNEQFF. This rearrangement joins TRBV7-9 to TRBJ2-1; D is undetermined. Germline values: CDR1 SEHNR, CDR2 FQNEAQ (reference sequence). V was clipped by 1 base and J by 6 bases, with 7 bases between them. The CDR3 is 13 residues long.

In its sample, this clonotype was seen many times. The chain employs TRBV5-4 and TRBJ2-7; TRBD2 might be the D (6 bases). Germline CDR1 reads SGHNT; CDR2 reads YYREEE (reference sequence). The CDR3 spans 14 residues. The ends were cut back, 1 base at V and 2 bases at J, with 10 bases in the middle. The CDR3 reads CASSLRLATYEQYF. The DNA of the CDR3 is TGTGCCAGCAGCTTGCGGCTAGCGACCTACGAGCAGTACTTC.

The gene calls are TRBV4-3 and TRBJ1-1, with unresolved D. CDR1 LGHNA and CDR2 YSLEER come from the germline V gene. The CDR3 has 16 amino acids. Trimming pared 0 bases from V and 1 base from J, leaving 12 bases between. CDR3: CASSQDAVGRNTEAFF. The CDR3 DNA reads TGCGCCAGCAGCCAAGACGCTGTTGGCAGGAACACTGAAGCTTTCTTT.

The sample holds many counts of this clonotype. The gene calls are TRBV20-1 and TRBJ2-7; 7 positions agree with TRBD2. Germline CDR1 reads DFQATT; CDR2 reads SNEGSKA (reference sequence). The trim removed 2 bases at V and 5 bases at J, leaving 18 bases unmatched. This CDR3 is 17 amino acids long. CDR3 sequence: CSARNRVLAGVGNEQYF. In DNA form, the CDR3 reads TGCAGTGCTAGAAACAGAGTTTTGGCGGGAGTTGGAAACGAGCAGTACTTC.

This clonotype was counted at least ten times. This chain links TRBV6-5 with TRBJ1-1; D might be TRBD1 (6 bases). The length of the CDR3 is 16 residues. The germline CDR1 and CDR2 sequences are MNHEY and SVGAGI. Trimming shortened V by 0 bases and J by 1 base, and 12 bases separated the two germline ends. CDR3 loop: CASSYSRGMKNTEAFF. CDR3 nucleotide sequence: TGTGCCAGCAGTTACTCAAGGGGGATGAAGAACACTGAAGCTTTCTTT.

There are a few counts of this clonotype. The chain employs TRBV5-1 and TRBJ2-2; D gene ambiguous. CDR1 is SGHRS, CDR2 YFSETQ, per germline. Trimming took 3 bases from V and 5 from J, leaving 14 bases between them. The CDR3 runs to 15 residues. CDR3 protein: CASSSKDGFTGELFF. Here the CDR3 DNA reads TGCGCCAGCAGCTCGAAGGACGGCTTTACCGGGGAGCTGTTTTTT.

There are a few counts of this clonotype. This chain links TRBV25-1 with TRBJ1-6, with a tentative D call TRBD1 (5 bases). V was shortened by 6 bases and J by 6 bases, with 9 bases between the two germline ends. The CDR3 has 13 amino acids. Germline lookup yields CDR1 MGHDK and CDR2 SYGVNS. CDR3 loop: CASSRQTNSPLHF. The CDR3 region has the DNA TGTGCCAGCAGCAGACAGACTAATTCACCCCTCCACTTT.

This clonotype turned up a few times. The V gene is TRBV28, the J gene TRBJ2-7; 8 bases agree with TRBD2. The CDR3 loop spans 16 amino acids. V lost 0 bases and J lost 1; bases outside the gene matches: 5. CDR1 MDHEN and CDR2 SYDVKM come from the germline V gene. CDR3: CASSLWKSGRSYEQYF. As DNA, the CDR3 is TGTGCCAGCAGTTTATGGAAAAGCGGGAGATCCTACGAGCAGTACTTC.

This clonotype was seen repeatedly, ten times or more. V usage is TRBV6-6 and J usage is TRBJ2-2; D is uncertain. The V end was cut by 7 bases, the J end by 1 base, with 19 bases between. This CDR3 region has 17 residues. Germline assignment: CDR1 MNHNY and CDR2 SVGAGI (reference sequence). The CDR3 DNA follows: TGTGCCAGCACCTCACCTCCGGTCTTGAAGAACACCGGGGAGCTGTTTTTT. This encodes CASTSPPVLKNTGELFF.

This clonotype came up a few times. The gene calls are TRBV28 and TRBJ2-3, with 7 positions matching TRBD2. This CDR3 spans 16 amino acids. V was pared by 4 bases and J by 2 bases, with 9 bases of the junction left unmatched. Germline V gene lookup returns CDR1 MDHEN and CDR2 SYDVKM. The CDR3 DNA sequence: TGTGCCAGCAGTTCCCCCGGACTAGACTCCACAGATACGCAGTATTTT. Residues: CASSSPGLDSTDTQYF.

This clonotype was observed a handful of times. V usage is TRBV7-9 and J usage is TRBJ2-1; the D gene is possibly TRBD1 (6 bases). This CDR3 contains 15 residues. Per germline, CDR1 SEHNR and CDR2 FQNEAQ (reference sequence). Trimming removed 3 bases from V and 5 bases from J, with 14 bases in between. The CDR3 DNA reads as TGTGCCAGCAGCTTCCAAACAGGGAGCCACAATGAGCAGTTCTTC. Protein product: CASSFQTGSHNEQFF.

This clonotype was seen only a few times. Just one base apart from a much larger clone, this may be a read error. The chain combines TRBV5-4 with TRBJ1-2; 9 bases fit TRBD1. The CDR3 consists of 13 residues. Germline V gives CDR1 SGHNT, CDR2 YYREEE (reference sequence). The CDR3 bases are TGTGTCAGCAGCCTGGGACAGGGCTATGGCTACACCTTC. This gives the protein CVSSLGQGYGYTF.

This clonotype was recorded many times. This chain links TRBV27 with TRBJ2-2; D is unresolved. In germline, CDR1 is MNHEY, CDR2 SMNVEV (reference sequence). V was cut by 3 bases and J by 8 bases, with 4 bases left in between. The CDR3 covers 11 residues. CDR3 amino acids: CASSLSGELFF. Written as DNA, the CDR3 is TGTGCCAGCAGTTTGTCTGGGGAGCTGTTTTTT.